Shown below are 31 T cell receptor beta chains from a single sample sequenced in a study of cytomegalovirus exposure and HLA in healthy donors. Profiling relied on immunoSEQ multiplex PCR, and the TCRdb table lists in-frame clones only, not all of them. The sample lists around 91,000 clones, roughly 92% seen once, with about 1% in the top ten. The specimen was PBMCs. The source is a woman aged 30 to 39 in good health and CMV-seropositive.

The rearrangement joins TRBV18 to TRBJ1-2; tentatively, D is TRBD1 (6 bases). Between the trimmed V and J ends, which lost 6 bases and 8 bases, there was a span of 16 bases. The CDR3 spans 13 residues. Germline assignment: CDR1 KGHSH and CDR2 LQKENI. CDR3 coding DNA: TGTGCCAGCTCGCAGGGGACATTGAGGGGCTACACCTTC. Protein: CASSQGTLRGYTF.

This clone was seen a handful of times. This sequence joins TRBV30 and TRBJ1-5; D is unclear. CDR3 length equals 15 residues. Germline values: CDR1 GTSNPN, CDR2 SVGIG (reference sequence). The V gene lost 3 bases and the J gene lost 0 bases, with 12 bases spanning the gap. This chain's CDR3 is CAWSPTPYSNQPQHF. DNA of the CDR3: TGTGCCTGGAGCCCGACACCTTATAGCAATCAGCCCCAGCATTTT.

The rearrangement joins TRBV9 to TRBJ2-1, with 7 nucleotides matching TRBD2. Germline V lookup: CDR1 SGDLS, CDR2 YYNGEE. After removal of 2 bases from V and 0 bases from J, the junction contained 2 bases not matched to a gene. The CDR3 sequence is 15 residues long. The CDR3 bases are TGTGCCAGCAGCGTTGCGGGAGCCTCCTACAATGAGCAGTTCTTC. It encodes CASSVAGASYNEQFF.

This clone was seen once. The chain has TRBV5-1 and TRBJ2-1; no firm D call. The length of the CDR3 is 15 residues. Trimming took 0 bases from V and 0 from J, leaving 7 bases between them. Per germline, CDR1 SGHRS and CDR2 YFSETQ. The CDR3 nucleotides read TGCGCCAGCAGCTTGGGACAACGCTCCTACAATGAGCAGTTCTTC. This sequence encodes CASSLGQRSYNEQFF.

The chain couples TRBV7-8 to TRBJ2-1; TRBD2 matches 10 bases. The CDR3 sequence is 16 residues long. Losses at the gene ends were 3 bases for V and 9 bases for J; bases not matched to a gene: 11. Germline CDR1 is SGHVS and CDR2 is FQNEAQ. CDR3: CASSLASSGSYSEQFF. The DNA of the CDR3 is TGTGCCAGCAGCTTGGCTTCTAGCGGGAGCTATAGTGAGCAGTTCTTC.

Points on this clone: Other DNA sequences within the sample encode an identical CDR3. The chain combines TRBV18 with TRBJ2-7; weak D call: TRBD2 (6 bases). The CDR3 extends over 12 amino acids. Germline CDR1 and CDR2: KGHSH and LQKENI. Trimming removed 3 bases at V and 3 bases at J, with 6 bases between. CDR3 in amino acids: CASSPGGYEQYF. The DNA of the CDR3 is TGTGCCAGCTCACCGGGGGGCTACGAGCAGTACTTC.

The chain links TRBV10-3 to TRBJ2-2; D not certain. V lost 10 bases, J lost 3 bases, and 6 bases lay in between. Germline lookup yields CDR1 ENHRY and CDR2 SYGVKD. This CDR3 is 11 amino acids long. The CDR3 loop is CASRDTGELFF. The CDR3 coding sequence is TGTGCCAGCCGGGACACCGGGGAGCTGTTTTTT.

The chain is built from TRBV7-9 and TRBJ2-1, with 7 bases that match TRBD2. Germline CDR1 reads SEHNR; CDR2 reads FQNEAQ (reference sequence). Losses at the gene ends were 4 bases for V and 4 bases for J; bases not matched to a gene: 7. This CDR3 region has 15 residues. Here the CDR3 reads CASSSEKREYNEQFF. CDR3 bases: TGTGCCAGCAGCTCGGAAAAGCGGGAATACAATGAGCAGTTCTTC.

The genes are TRBV7-2 and TRBJ1-5; no clear D gene. The CDR3 is 14 amino acids. Germline-derived CDR1 and CDR2 are SGHTA and FQGNSA. Trimming shortened V by 3 bases and J by 2 bases, and 8 bases separated the two germline ends. The CDR3 DNA reads TGTGCCAGCAGCTTTGCCCAGGGCAATCAGCCCCAGCATTTT. As protein: CASSFAQGNQPQHF.

V is TRBV5-4 and J is TRBJ2-5, with a tentative D call TRBD1 (6 bases). CDR1 and CDR2 (germline): SGHNT, YYREEE (reference sequence). The CDR3 sequence is 14 residues long. Trimming shortened V by 4 bases and J by 2 bases, and 12 bases separated the two germline ends. The CDR3 sequence is CASSRIQGQETQYF. The DNA for the CDR3 is TGTGCCAGCAGCCGTATTCAGGGGCAAGAGACCCAGTACTTC.

The chain is built from TRBV4-3 and TRBJ2-1; 10 bases match TRBD2. V lost 2 bases to trimming and J lost 10 bases; unmatched junction nucleotides: 5. Germline CDR1 LGHNA, CDR2 YSLEER. CDR3 length equals 14 residues. The CDR3 spells CASSQILAGDEQFF. The CDR3, as DNA: TGCGCCAGCAGCCAAATTCTAGCGGGAGACGAGCAGTTCTTC.

The chain joins TRBV29-1 to TRBJ1-5; 10 bases are shared with TRBD1. From germline, CDR1 is SQVTM and CDR2 ANQGSEA. The CDR3 consists of 12 residues. V lost 8 bases and J lost 5; bases outside the gene matches: 3. The CDR3 loop reads CSIGQGDQPQHF. The CDR3 coding sequence is TGCAGCATCGGACAGGGGGATCAGCCCCAGCATTTT.

The chain couples TRBV7-9 to TRBJ2-2; 9 bases agree with TRBD2. Germline V gives CDR1 SEHNR, CDR2 FQNEAQ (reference sequence). V shed 2 bases, J shed 2 bases, and the junction held 6 bases outside the gene matches. This CDR3 spans 17 amino acids. The CDR3 DNA sequence: TGTGCCAGCAGCTTAATGCGTCTAGCGGGAAACACCGGGGAGCTGTTTTTT. Translated, it gives CASSLMRLAGNTGELFF.

The chain links TRBV25-1 to TRBJ1-1, with TRBD1 matching over 9 bases. Germline lookup yields CDR1 MGHDK and CDR2 SYGVNS. The CDR3 is 14 amino acids. V was clipped by 5 bases and J by 4 bases; unmatched bases: 5. The CDR3 is CASSPGQGFTEAFF. The CDR3 DNA reads as TGTGCCAGCAGTCCGGGACAGGGCTTCACTGAAGCTTTCTTT.

The rearrangement uses TRBV9 and TRBJ2-5; D gene unclear. Between the trimmed V and J ends, which lost 0 bases and 2 bases, there was a span of 8 bases. Germline V gene lookup returns CDR1 SGDLS and CDR2 YYNGEE. The CDR3 has 14 residues. The chain's CDR3 is CASSVGTIQETQYF. CDR3 nucleotide sequence: TGTGCCAGCAGCGTAGGTACAATTCAAGAGACCCAGTACTTC.

The chain employs TRBV12-1 and TRBJ1-5. TRBV12-1 is flagged as a pseudogene. There are 14 residues in the CDR3. This chain's CDR3 is CASSFRESNQPQHF. CDR3 DNA: TGTGCCAGCAGCTTTAGGGAGAGCAATCAGCCCCAGCATTTT.

This clone was recorded only once. This chain uses TRBV4-3 with TRBJ1-1; D gene unclear. V was cut by 4 bases and J by 0 bases, with 24 bases left in between. This CDR3 region has 19 residues. Germline values: CDR1 LGHNA, CDR2 YSLEER. Here the CDR3 reads CASSPIRVSPRLMNTEAFF. The CDR3 nucleotides are TGCGCCAGCAGCCCAATCCGAGTTTCACCGCGACTTATGAACACTGAAGCTTTCTTT.

The V call is TRBV7-2, the J call TRBJ1-1, with no clear D. The CDR3 has 13 amino acids. V was cut by 6 bases and J by 4 bases, with 12 bases left in between. Germline V gene sequence: CDR1 SGHTA, CDR2 FQGNSA. CDR3: CASRRGSGTEAFF. The CDR3 nucleotides read TGTGCCAGCAGACGGGGAAGCGGCACTGAAGCTTTCTTT.

The gene calls are TRBV28 and TRBJ2-4, with 7 bases that match TRBD2. V dropped 5 bases and J dropped 2; count of bases not matched to a gene: 6. Germline V lookup: CDR1 MDHEN, CDR2 SYDVKM. CDR3 length equals 15 residues. This CDR3 is CASSPGGRPKNIQYF. The CDR3 coding sequence is TGTGCCAGCAGTCCGGGCGGGAGACCCAAAAACATTCAGTACTTC. The variable domain in full, completed from reference TRBV28 and TRBJ2-4, reads DVKVTQSSRYLVKRTGEKVFLECVQDMDHENMFWYRQDPGLGLRLIYFSYDVKMKEKGDIPEGYSVSREKKERFSLILESASTNQTSMYLCASSPGGRPKNIQYFGAGTRLSVL.

The V call is TRBV19, the J call TRBJ1-4; D is possibly TRBD1 (5 bases). Deletions cut 3 bases from V and 7 bases from J, with 18 bases between. Germline V lookup: CDR1 LNHDA, CDR2 SQIVND (reference sequence). CDR3 length equals 16 residues. CDR3 sequence (DNA): TGTGCCAGTAGTATCGAAACGGGGGGAAGAAGTGAAAAACTGTTTTTT. Translated, it gives CASSIETGGRSEKLFF. The full variable domain, in which reference TRBV19 and TRBJ1-4 provide the parts outside the CDR3, is DGGITQSPKYLFRKEGQNVTLSCEQNLNHDAMYWYRQDPGQGLRLIYYSQIVNDFQKGDIAEGYSVSREKKESFPLTVTSAQKNPTAFYLCASSIETGGRSEKLFFGSGTQLSVL.

This clone was found once. V is TRBV7-2 and J is TRBJ2-1; the match to TRBD2 covers 8 bases. The CDR3 length is 14 residues. V lost 2 bases to trimming and J lost 12 bases; unmatched junction nucleotides: 9. Germline V gene sequence: CDR1 SGHTA, CDR2 FQGNSA. CDR3 protein: CASSLSRTSSGQFF. CDR3 DNA sequence: TGTGCCAGCAGCTTATCCCGGACTAGCTCGGGGCAGTTCTTC. The whole variable domain, remainder taken from reference TRBV7-2 and TRBJ2-1, is GAGVSQSPSNKVTEKGKDVELRCDPISGHTALYWYRQSLGQGLEFLIYFQGNSAPDKSGLPSDRFSAERTGGSVSTLTIQRTQQEDSAVYLCASSLSRTSSGQFFGPGTRLTVL.

The chain is built from TRBV28 and TRBJ2-1, with D possibly TRBD2 on 6 matching bases. The germline gives CDR1 MDHEN, CDR2 SYDVKM. This CDR3 has 16 residues. The V gene lost 6 bases and the J gene lost 6 bases, with 21 bases spanning the gap. The CDR3 protein is CASSRNWGVWGNEQFF. The CDR3, as DNA: TGTGCCAGCAGCCGTAACTGGGGGGTATGGGGCAATGAGCAGTTCTTC.

CDR3 amino acids: CASSPQREEGNEQYF. The CDR3 region has the DNA TGTGCCAGCAGCCCCCAGCGGGAGGAAGGGAACGAGCAGTACTTC. This rearrangement joins TRBV5-8 to TRBJ2-7, with 9 bases identical to TRBD2. There are 15 residues in the CDR3. Germline V gene sequence: CDR1 SGHTS, CDR2 YDEGEE. The V and J ends lost 4 bases and 5 bases, in that order; junction bases with no gene match: 10.

This clone was observed a single time. The rearrangement uses TRBV6-6 and TRBJ2-7; 12 bases agree with TRBD2. From germline, CDR1 is MNHNY and CDR2 SVGAGI (reference sequence). CDR3 length: 15 amino acids. V lost 6 bases, J lost 5 bases, and 8 bases stayed unmatched. CDR3 sequence (DNA): TGTGCCAGCAGAGACTGGACTAGCGGGACGAACGAGCAGTACTTC. Its protein is CASRDWTSGTNEQYF.

This chain uses TRBV28 with TRBJ1-5; tentative D call: TRBD1 (5 bases). The V gene's germline CDR1 is MDHEN and CDR2 SYDVKM. The V end was cut by 4 bases, the J end by 4 bases, with 11 bases between. CDR3 length: 14 residues. The CDR3 spells CASSSAGANQPQHF. In DNA form, the CDR3 reads TGTGCCAGCAGTTCAGCTGGGGCGAATCAGCCCCAGCATTTT.

This chain connects TRBV6-5 to TRBJ2-1, with 7 bases lining up with TRBD1. CDR1 is MNHEY and CDR2 is SVGAGI in the germline V gene. The CDR3 is 15 amino acids. V lost 3 bases and J lost 5; bases outside the gene matches: 7. The CDR3: CASSYAQGVHNEQFF. The CDR3 nucleotides read TGTGCCAGCAGTTATGCCCAGGGGGTCCACAATGAGCAGTTCTTC.

This clone came up a few times. The rearrangement joins TRBV30 to TRBJ1-2, with 10 bases that match TRBD1. V was pared by 3 bases and J by 4 bases, with 2 bases of the junction left unmatched. Germline V gene sequence: CDR1 GTSNPN, CDR2 SVGIG (reference sequence). This CDR3 contains 13 residues. In DNA form, the CDR3 reads TGTGCCTGGAGGGACAGGGGGGGCTATGGCTACACCTTC. It codes for CAWRDRGGYGYTF.

The rearrangement links TRBV29-1 to TRBJ1-1, with 7 nucleotides matching TRBD1. CDR3 length: 12 amino acids. The V gene end was trimmed by 7 bases and the J gene end by 5 bases; junction bases not matched to a gene: 7. Germline loops: CDR1 SQVTM, CDR2 ANQGSEA. The CDR3 DNA is TGCAGCGCTGATGACAGGGATACTGAAGCTTTCTTT. It translates to CSADDRDTEAFF.

Only one count was recorded for this clone. This sequence joins TRBV20-1 and TRBJ2-3; D remains unclear. Trimming took off 5 bases at V and 4 bases at J, with 7 bases between the two ends. This CDR3 region has 11 residues. From germline, CDR1 is DFQATT and CDR2 SNEGSKA (reference sequence). For the CDR3, the DNA is TGCAGTGCTGCGAACCCAGATACGCAGTATTTT. Translation gives CSAANPDTQYF.

V usage is TRBV4-3 and J usage is TRBJ1-4; perhaps TRBD1 as D (6 bases). The CDR3 consists of 14 residues. The V and J ends lost 1 base and 7 bases respectively, with 10 bases between them. The germline V gene encodes CDR1 LGHNA and CDR2 YSLEER. The CDR3 DNA follows: TGCGCCAGCAGCCAAGGTGGGGGCGGTGAAAAACTGTTTTTT. It specifies CASSQGGGGEKLFF.

V is TRBV7-9 and J is TRBJ2-7; D uncertain. The CDR3 totals 11 residues. V lost 4 bases to trimming and J lost 4 bases, with 5 bases between them. Germline V gene sequence: CDR1 SEHNR, CDR2 FQNEAQ (reference sequence). CDR3 sequence (DNA): TGTGCCAGCAGCTCCCATTACGAGCAGTACTTC. It yields the protein CASSSHYEQYF. Supplemented by reference TRBV7-9 and TRBJ2-7, the full variable domain reads DTGVSQNPRHKITKRGQNVTFRCDPISEHNRLYWYRQTLGQGPEFLTYFQNEAQLEKSRLLSDRFSAERPKGSFSTLEIQRTEQGDSAMYLCASSSHYEQYFGPGTRLTVT.